Below, 9 T cell receptor beta chains from the same sample are listed, as sequenced in a study of tumor and adjacent non-tumor tissue in lung cancer. No cell sorting was done before RNA was extracted from the tissue. A modified ARM-PCR protocol with three rounds of nested PCR amplified TCRbeta. One entry per CDR3 protein results from TCRdb running MiXCR on the multiplex PCR reads. This sample carries roughly 150,000 distinct CDR3 sequences, around 66% of them seen once, and the ten largest clones take 15% to 20%. The sample was lung tumor tissue. These receptors came from a man between 60 and 70 years old with small cell lung cancer.

In regard to this clonotype: This may arise from a read error, as a much more abundant clone is one base away. This chain links TRBV4-2 with TRBJ2-3; 9 bases map to TRBD1. The CDR3 sequence is 14 residues long. CDR1 is LGHNA and CDR2 is YNFKEQ in the germline V gene. The CDR3: CVSSQDRGGDTQYF. CDR3 in DNA: TGTGTCAGCAGCCAGGACAGGGGTGGAGATACGCAGTATTTT.

The V call is TRBV11-2, the J call TRBJ2-1; 7 bases align to TRBD1. The V gene's germline CDR1 is SGHAT and CDR2 FQNNGV. Trimming at V came to 7 bases and at J to 6 bases, leaving 6 bases not matched to a gene. The CDR3 length is 13 residues. CDR3: CASNRDSCNEQFF. The CDR3 DNA is TGTGCCAGCAACCGGGACAGCTGCAATGAGCAGTTCTTC.

This clonotype was found once. The chain uses TRBV7-9 and TRBJ1-1, with D possibly TRBD1 on 6 matching bases. The germline CDR1 and CDR2 sequences are SEHNR and FQNEAQ (reference sequence). The length of the CDR3 is 14 residues. Trimming took off 7 bases at V and 4 bases at J, with 16 bases between the two ends. The CDR3 sequence: CASNYNQGGTEAFF. The CDR3 DNA sequence: TGTGCCAGCAACTACAATCAAGGGGGCACTGAAGCTTTCTTT.

This clonotype was seen more than once but under ten times. The J gene is TRBJ1-1, the V gene TRBV4-2; D is ambiguous. This CDR3 comprises 14 residues. Germline CDR1 and CDR2: LGHNA and YNFKEQ. The ends were cut back, 0 bases at V and 1 base at J, with 6 bases in the middle. CDR3 DNA: TGTGCCAGCAGCCAAGATAGCAAGAACACTGAAGCTTTCTTT. Translating it yields CASSQDSKNTEAFF.

As to this clonotype: No conserved phenylalanine or tryptophan ends this CDR3, so it is likely a read error. The V and J genes are TRBV20-1 and TRBJ2-7; TRBD2 is a possible D gene (6 bases). Germline assignment: CDR1 DFQATT and CDR2 SNEGSKA (reference sequence). The CDR3 runs 16 residues. V gave up 8 bases and J gave up 7 bases, with 30 bases separating them. The CDR3 region is CSTSTTESRMGGEQYL. The CDR3 bases are TGCAGTACCTCGACCACGGAAAGCAGGATGGGGGGTGAGCAGTACTTA.

On this clonotype: Germline and junction disagree at one end, which may indicate a read error. The rearrangement links TRBV20-1 to TRBJ2-2, with TRBD2 matching over 12 bases. The CDR3 extends over 14 amino acids. Germline V lookup: CDR1 DFQATT, CDR2 SNEGSKA (reference sequence). As DNA, the CDR3 is TGCAGTGCTAACCTAGCGGGAGGGGCCGGGGATCTGTTTTTT. Translated, it gives CSANLAGGAGDLFF.

The chain uses TRBV6-5 and TRBJ2-7; TRBD2 matches 14 bases. After removal of 0 bases from V and 4 bases from J, the junction contained 2 bases not matched to a gene. Germline-derived CDR1 and CDR2 are MNHEY and SVGAGI. CDR3 size: 16 residues. The CDR3 loop is CASSYSGLAGDYEQYF. The CDR3 DNA sequence: TGTGCCAGCAGTTACTCGGGACTAGCGGGGGATTACGAGCAGTACTTC.

Notes on this clonotype: One junction end does not reproduce the germline sequence, and a read error may be involved. The CDR3 DNA reads TGTGCCACAGCGCGGCGGGAAGGATACGATCAGTACTTC. This codes for CATARREGYDQYF. The chain combines TRBV6-1 with TRBJ2-7, with D perhaps TRBD2 (6 bases). This CDR3 is 13 amino acids long. Germline V gene sequence: CDR1 MNHNS, CDR2 SASEGT.

This clonotype is labeled medium-sized. This chain links TRBV4-1 with TRBJ2-1; TRBD2 matches 12 bases. Germline lookup yields CDR1 MGHRA and CDR2 YSYEKL. Trimming took 3 bases from V and 8 from J; bases not matched to a gene: 20. The length of the CDR3 is 20 residues. This CDR3 is CASSHAQGLAGAGTPHEQFF. In DNA, the CDR3 is TGCGCCAGCAGCCACGCACAGGGACTAGCGGGCGCTGGCACCCCCCATGAGCAGTTCTTC.